Included here is one T cell receptor (beta chain) sequence, with context. Its antigen is not identified. Germline assignment: CDR1 SGHTA and CDR2 FQGNSA. V was pared by 5 bases and J by 1 base, with 15 bases between. The CDR3 loop spans 16 amino acids. Researchers built TCR beta libraries using quantitative 5'-RACE with molecular barcodes. TCRdb redid the calling of the 5' RACE reads with MiXCR, one entry per CDR3 protein. The sample yields 390,000 or so distinct CDR3 sequences, 20% to 25% seen once. The data belong to a study of CD8 T cells in ankylosing spondylitis. The study, taken as a whole, reports: The study looked at matched synovial fluid samples from ankylosing spondylitis patients. Disease-linked clones were reported to be significantly enriched there. The disease-linked clones had a CD8+ phenotype and low blood frequencies. Past research had described some motif variants in reactive arthritis synovial fluid and blood. A TCR beta motif made of several highly homologous variants seemed typical of ankylosing spondylitis blood.

The rearrangement links TRBV7-2 to TRBJ1-3; the D gene is possibly TRBD1 (5 bases). The TCR comes from a male donor with ankylosing spondylitis. The sequencing input was blood, either unsorted or a sorted T cell fraction (not recorded which). The CDR3 nucleotides are TGTGCCAGCAGCGCCCGAGGGACCCCGTCTGGAAACACCATATATTTT. This translates into CASSARGTPSGNTIYF.